This TCR beta chain appears in the sequencing data of a study of cytomegalovirus exposure and HLA in healthy donors. Across the whole study: There were fewer than 130 million unique TCR beta sequences, drawn from about 200 million T cells, in an earlier analysis.

Germline trimming cut 5 bases from V and 0 bases from J; bases unmatched to any gene: 14. In germline, CDR1 is MDHEN, CDR2 SYDVKM. The CDR3 sequence is 19 residues long. Turning to this clone: Its antigen is unknown.

Findings and caveats of the study: Accurate prediction of HLA-A and HLA-B alleles (for most subjects) was reportedly achieved from TCR beta sequences.

Primers for the PCR totalled 60 Vbeta and 13 Jbeta. Sequencing was performed with immunoSEQ multiplex PCR; in TCRdb, only in-frame clones are kept and a portion is missing. This table has under 150,000 clones, 70% to 90% appearing once. The chain couples TRBV28 to TRBJ2-2; TRBD2 aligns across 8 bases. This clonotype was obtained from a man aged 40-50 years in good health and CMV-seronegative. Sequencing was done on a sample of PBMCs. This chain's CDR3 is CASSTATSALITNTGELFF. CDR3 in DNA: TGTGCCAGCAGTACAGCGACTAGCGCCTTAATAACGAACACCGGGGAGCTGTTTTTT. Based on the CDR3 plus reference TRBV28 and TRBJ2-2, the full variable domain is DVKVTQSSRYLVKRTGEKVFLECVQDMDHENMFWYRQDPGLGLRLIYFSYDVKMKEKGDIPEGYSVSREKKERFSLILESASTNQTSMYLCASSTATSALITNTGELFFGEGSRLTVL.